The subject of this entry is one T cell receptor beta chain. Use of 60 Vbeta and 13 Jbeta primers characterized the PCR. This table comes from immunoSEQ multiplex PCR, and its TCRdb copy is limited to in-frame clones, with some not included. Of some 170,000 clones listed, 82% are singletons. The data were taken from a study of cytomegalovirus exposure and HLA in healthy donors. Germline trimming cut 0 bases from V and 2 bases from J; bases unmatched to any gene: 0. The CDR3 has 14 residues. Per the germline V gene, CDR1 is MDHEN and CDR2 is SYDVKM. This chain joins TRBV28 and TRBJ2-5; 7 bases are a match to TRBD2. What was sequenced was PBMCs. The source of this sequence is a girl aged 10-17 years in good health and CMV-seropositive. This CDR3 is CASSLWGGQETQYF. CDR3 DNA: TGTGCCAGCAGTTTATGGGGGGGGCAAGAGACCCAGTACTTC.